This TCR beta chain was documented in a study of cytomegalovirus exposure and HLA in healthy donors. Germline V gene sequence: CDR1 SGHRS, CDR2 YFSETQ. The V gene lost 3 bases and the J gene lost 0 bases, with 7 bases spanning the gap. The CDR3 runs 13 residues. A word on this clone: Its antigen is unknown.

General study findings and limits: According to reports, the classifier identified cytomegalovirus status with high specificity and sensitivity. The study flagged around 150 TCR beta chains as cytomegalovirus-associated.

Only in-frame clones appear in the TCRdb table, and some are missing; sequencing was by immunoSEQ multiplex PCR. The sample consists of 150,000 to 200,000 clones, approximately 86% of them appearing once. Specimen: PBMCs. This TCR was recovered from a woman between 18 and 30 years old in good health and CMV-seronegative. J is TRBJ2-7 and V is TRBV5-1; D is ambiguous. Here the CDR3 DNA reads TGCGCCAGCAGCTCAACAAGCTCCTACGAGCAGTACTTC. Translation: CASSSTSSYEQYF.